This entry lists 24 T cell receptor beta chains sequenced from one sample in a study of long-term antiretroviral therapy in people with HIV. Researchers report immunoSEQ v3.0 was run at survey level. TCRdb's table, derived via immunoSEQ multiplex PCR, lists solely in-frame clones and lacks some. The data show tens of thousands of clones, with approximately 83% seen just once and roughly a tenth held by the top ten. Sequencing was performed on unsorted PBMCs, taken almost 2.9 years after starting antiretroviral therapy. Source of these receptors: a man aged 25-45 years with HIV.

CDR3 loop: CASSDRGRRYEQYF. In DNA, the CDR3 is TGTGCCAGCAGTGACAGGGGGCGGAGGTACGAGCAGTACTTC. V usage is TRBV25-1 and J usage is TRBJ2-7; 8 positions agree with TRBD1. The ends lost 3 bases at V and 4 bases at J; junction bases unmatched: 5. Germline assignment: CDR1 MGHDK and CDR2 SYGVNS. The CDR3 has 14 residues.

This chain links TRBV5-6 with TRBJ2-6; tentatively, D is TRBD1 or TRBD2 (5 bases each). The CDR3 sequence is 15 residues long. Germline assignment: CDR1 SGHDT and CDR2 YYEEEE. V lost 4 bases and J lost 2, with 10 bases in between. The CDR3 DNA reads as TGTGCCAGCAGCCGAGGGGCGGCTGGGGCCAACGTCCTGACTTTC. It codes for CASSRGAAGANVLTF.

The V gene is TRBV5-4, the J gene TRBJ1-5; D call uncertain. The CDR3 covers 12 residues. Germline values: CDR1 SGHNT, CDR2 YYREEE (reference sequence). The V end was cut by 1 base, the J end by 3 bases, with 2 bases between. This CDR3 is CASSLSNQPQHF. The CDR3 bases are TGTGCCAGCAGCTTGTCCAATCAGCCCCAGCATTTT.

A note on this clone: A junction boundary mismatches the germline segment, possibly from a read error. This chain uses TRBV30 with TRBJ2-3, with D unclear. This CDR3 is built from 12 residues. Germline V gene sequence: CDR1 GTSNPN, CDR2 SVGIG (reference sequence). As DNA, the CDR3 is TGTGCCTGGAGCGTCAGTGGGTTTTTAAATAATTTT. It translates to CAWSVSGFLNNF.

The V gene is TRBV25-1, the J gene TRBJ2-2; 8 positions agree with TRBD1. The CDR3 totals 16 residues. Germline lookup yields CDR1 MGHDK and CDR2 SYGVNS. Trimming cost V 3 bases and J 4 bases; bases outside gene matches: 7. CDR3 sequence: CASSDDSTGGTGELFF. The CDR3 nucleotides are TGTGCCAGCAGTGATGACAGTACAGGGGGCACCGGGGAGCTGTTTTTT. Full variable domain (missing parts from reference TRBV25-1 and TRBJ2-2): EADIYQTPRYLVIGTGKKITLECSQTMGHDKMYWYQQDPGMELHLIHYSYGVNSTEKGDLSSESTVSRIRTEHFPLTLESARPSHTSQYLCASSDDSTGGTGELFFGEGSRLTVL.

The chain is built from TRBV4-1 and TRBJ1-3; D is unresolved. Between the trimmed V and J ends, which lost 4 bases and 1 base, there was a span of 5 bases. The CDR3 loop spans 13 amino acids. CDR1 is MGHRA and CDR2 is YSYEKL in the germline V gene. The CDR3 region is CASSPPSGNTIYF. CDR3 coding DNA: TGCGCCAGCAGCCCTCCATCTGGAAACACCATATATTTT.

Written as DNA, the CDR3 is TGTGCCAGCAGTGAGTGGGGTACATCCTACGAGCAGTACTTC. Protein sequence: CASSEWGTSYEQYF. The chain joins TRBV6-1 to TRBJ2-7, with no clear D. Germline CDR1 MNHNS, CDR2 SASEGT. This CDR3 has 14 residues. V was cut by 3 bases and J by 1 base, with 10 bases left in between.

The gene calls are TRBV9 and TRBJ2-5, with D tentatively TRBD2 (6 bases). The CDR3 totals 17 residues. Germline lookup yields CDR1 SGDLS and CDR2 YYNGEE. The germline V and J ends were trimmed by 3 bases and 4 bases, with 22 bases remaining between them. CDR3 sequence reads: CASSASGTSTWGETQYF. For the CDR3, the DNA is TGTGCCAGCAGCGCTAGTGGGACTTCCACTTGGGGAGAGACCCAGTACTTC.

This chain uses TRBV9 with TRBJ2-7; D is undetermined. The CDR3 is made up of 16 amino acids. CDR1 is SGDLS and CDR2 is YYNGEE in the germline V gene. The V gene lost 0 bases and the J gene lost 4 bases, with 17 bases spanning the gap. CDR3 amino acids: CASSVGLGSGGYEQYF. The CDR3, as DNA: TGTGCCAGCAGCGTAGGTCTGGGCTCGGGCGGATACGAGCAGTACTTC.

The rearrangement joins TRBV7-9 to TRBJ2-3; 8 bases are a match to TRBD2. Germline V CDR1 and CDR2: SEHNR, FQNEAQ (reference sequence). After removal of 1 base from V and 5 bases from J, the junction contained 2 bases not matched to a gene. This CDR3 comprises 14 residues. The chain's CDR3 is CASSLVLAGDTQYF. As DNA, the CDR3 is TGTGCCAGCAGCTTAGTTCTAGCGGGAGATACGCAGTATTTT.

This clone has only one observation. This rearrangement joins TRBV15 to TRBJ1-1, with D perhaps matching TRBD1 (6 bases). Germline V gives CDR1 LNHNV, CDR2 YYDKDF (reference sequence). Trimming pared 0 bases from V and 4 bases from J, leaving 12 bases between. The CDR3 runs 15 residues. The CDR3 protein is CATSRDHRDGTEAFF. CDR3 DNA sequence: TGTGCCACCAGCAGAGATCACAGGGACGGCACTGAAGCTTTCTTT.

The V gene is TRBV7-9, the J gene TRBJ2-3, with 11 bases aligning to TRBD2. This CDR3 region has 16 residues. Germline lookup yields CDR1 SEHNR and CDR2 FQNEAQ (reference sequence). V lost 5 bases to trimming and J lost 6 bases; unmatched junction nucleotides: 10. The CDR3 nucleotides read TGTGCCAGCAGCGATAGCGGGGGGGCCTCGGGGGATACGCAGTATTTT. This encodes CASSDSGGASGDTQYF.

This clone showed up just once. In DNA form, the CDR3 reads TGTGCCTGCTCTAATTTTGCAACTAATGAAAAACTGTTTTTT. It is translated as CACSNFATNEKLFF. The chain is built from TRBV6-1 and TRBJ1-4; D is undetermined. V was clipped by 11 bases and J by 0 bases, with 13 bases between them. The CDR3 length is 14 residues. CDR1 MNHNS and CDR2 SASEGT come from the germline V gene.

The V gene is TRBV7-8, the J gene TRBJ2-1; TRBD2 is a possible D gene (5 bases). The CDR3 loop spans 16 amino acids. The germline CDR1 and CDR2 sequences are SGHVS and FQNEAQ. V was shortened by 3 bases and J by 0 bases, with 12 bases between the two germline ends. CDR3 coding DNA: TGTGCCAGCAGCTTGAGAGGGCGGAGCTCCTACAATGAGCAGTTCTTC. Translated: CASSLRGRSSYNEQFF.

This rearrangement joins TRBV13 to TRBJ1-2; D is unresolved. CDR1 is PRHDT and CDR2 is FYEKMQ in the germline V gene (reference sequence). The V end lost 3 bases, the J end lost 3 bases, and 11 bases lay between the germline ends. The CDR3 runs 14 residues. The CDR3: CASSFGRVYYGYTF. For the CDR3, the DNA is TGTGCCAGCAGCTTTGGACGTGTGTACTATGGCTACACCTTC.

The rearrangement links TRBV5-4 to TRBJ2-7; D might be TRBD2 (6 bases). The V end lost 0 bases, the J end lost 6 bases, and 10 bases lay between the germline ends. From germline, CDR1 is SGHNT and CDR2 YYREEE (reference sequence). This CDR3 is built from 13 residues. The CDR3 DNA is TGTGCCAGCAGCTTGGAGCGGGTATCCGAGCAGTACTTC. This sequence encodes CASSLERVSEQYF.

This chain links TRBV15 with TRBJ2-5, with D unclear. The CDR3 runs 11 residues. The V gene lost 4 bases and the J gene lost 4 bases, with 4 bases spanning the gap. CDR1 LNHNV and CDR2 YYDKDF come from the germline V gene (reference sequence). CDR3 protein: CATSNLETQYF. The CDR3, as DNA: TGTGCCACCAGCAACCTAGAGACCCAGTACTTC.

The chain joins TRBV27 to TRBJ1-2; D unclear. Germline V gene lookup returns CDR1 MNHEY and CDR2 SMNVEV (reference sequence). Trimming left V 8 bases short and J 4 bases short, with 17 bases between. The CDR3 loop spans 14 amino acids. As DNA, the CDR3 is TGTGCCAGCGGACCCCGGGGAGTAGGCTATGGCTACACCTTC. Amino acids: CASGPRGVGYGYTF.

This clone was detected once. The rearrangement links TRBV7-9 to TRBJ1-5, with D possibly matching TRBD1 (5 bases). CDR1 SEHNR and CDR2 FQNEAQ come from the germline V gene (reference sequence). CDR3 length: 14 residues. Trimming removed 3 bases from V and 2 bases from J, with 8 bases in between. For the CDR3, the DNA is TGTGCCAGCAGCTTCGAAGGGGGCAATCAGCCCCAGCATTTT. Its protein is CASSFEGGNQPQHF. Together with reference TRBV7-9 and TRBJ1-5, the CDR3 gives the full variable domain: DTGVSQNPRHKITKRGQNVTFRCDPISEHNRLYWYRQTLGQGPEFLTYFQNEAQLEKSRLLSDRFSAERPKGSFSTLEIQRTEQGDSAMYLCASSFEGGNQPQHFGDGTRLSIL.

The genes are TRBV11-3 and TRBJ1-2; D is perhaps TRBD1 (6 bases). V was pared by 5 bases and J by 4 bases, with 20 bases between. Germline V gives CDR1 SGHNT, CDR2 YENEEA. The CDR3 has 16 residues. In DNA, the CDR3 is TGTGCCAGCAGCCCCACGGGGGGACATCCTTCCTATGGCTACACCTTC. Protein sequence: CASSPTGGHPSYGYTF.

Concerning this clone: The junction shows a germline mismatch at one end, possibly a read error. CDR3 nucleotides: TGCAGCGTTGAAGATCCCTATCTCTTC. Translation: CSVEDPYLF. V is TRBV29-1 and J is TRBJ2-1, with no clear D. This CDR3 has 9 residues. CDR1 is SQVTM, CDR2 ANQGSEA, per germline.

The chain carries TRBV19 and TRBJ1-5; D might be TRBD1 (6 bases). This CDR3 is built from 16 residues. The V end was cut by 1 base, the J end by 0 bases, with 10 bases between. Germline values: CDR1 LNHDA, CDR2 SQIVND (reference sequence). In DNA, the CDR3 is TGTGCCAGTAGTATAGCGGGGGGCCGTAGCAATCAGCCCCAGCATTTT. Translation: CASSIAGGRSNQPQHF.

The chain carries TRBV30 and TRBJ2-2; 11 bases agree with TRBD1. Trimming took 2 bases from V and 7 from J; bases not matched to a gene: 3. CDR3 length: 14 amino acids. CDR1 is GTSNPN and CDR2 is SVGIG in the germline V gene (reference sequence). DNA of the CDR3: TGTGCCTGGAGTTCGGGACAGGGGGTCGGGGAGCTGTTTTTT. It encodes CAWSSGQGVGELFF.

The chain links TRBV27 to TRBJ2-7, with a tentative D call TRBD1 (6 bases). The germline CDR1 and CDR2 sequences are MNHEY and SMNVEV (reference sequence). This CDR3 contains 16 residues. Trimming took off 7 bases at V and 0 bases at J, with 19 bases between the two ends. CDR3 loop: CASTEQGPPSSYEQYF. CDR3 bases: TGTGCCAGCACTGAACAGGGACCTCCGAGCTCCTACGAGCAGTACTTC.